The 17 T cell receptor beta chains below were found in one sample sequenced in a study of radiation and T cells in renal cell carcinoma. The time point: blood 2 weeks post-SBRT. Treatment indicated: 15 Gy SBRT to primary tumor, nephrectomy 4 weeks later. Data came from immunoSEQ multiplex PCR; TCRdb stores just in-frame clones and leaves some out. Among tens of thousands of clones listed, around three quarters were seen once. Sequenced material: blood, taken from a patient whose treatment included radiotherapy and nephrectomy. Every receptor here comes from a woman in her 70s with renal cell carcinoma.

The rearrangement uses TRBV5-1 and TRBJ1-4; possible D gene TRBD1, 6 bases. V was shortened by 4 bases and J by 0 bases, with 13 bases between the two germline ends. CDR3 size: 16 residues. CDR1 is SGHRS and CDR2 is YFSETQ in the germline V gene. The DNA for the CDR3 is TGCGCCAGCAGCCCGGGGGGCTCTGCAACTAATGAAAAACTGTTTTTT. Encoded protein: CASSPGGSATNEKLFF.

The rearrangement uses TRBV5-8 and TRBJ2-1; a possible D gene is TRBD1 (7 bases). Germline lookup yields CDR1 SGHTS and CDR2 YDEGEE. This CDR3 is 14 amino acids long. Deletions cut 3 bases from V and 5 bases from J, with 12 bases between. The CDR3 spells CASSYRGTDNEQFF. The CDR3 coding sequence is TGTGCCAGCAGCTATCGGGGGACAGACAATGAGCAGTTCTTC.

J is TRBJ2-6 and V is TRBV4-3; D is unresolved. Germline CDR1 is LGHNA and CDR2 is YSLEER. Trimming cost V 6 bases and J 0 bases, with 12 bases left between them. This CDR3 is built from 16 residues. The CDR3: CASSPGLTSGANVLTF. The CDR3 DNA is TGCGCCAGCAGTCCCGGGCTCACCTCTGGGGCCAACGTCCTGACTTTC.

This chain uses TRBV5-5 with TRBJ1-2; D gene unclear. From germline, CDR1 is SGHKS and CDR2 YYEKEE (reference sequence). The germline V and J ends were trimmed by 2 bases and 1 base, with 6 bases remaining between them. This CDR3 spans 13 amino acids. The CDR3 spells CASSLVDNYGYTF. Written as DNA, the CDR3 is TGTGCCAGCAGCTTAGTTGATAACTATGGCTACACCTTC.

CDR3 sequence reads: CASSLTGLYNSPLHF. The CDR3 DNA reads as TGTGCCAGCAGCTTGACGGGACTCTATAATTCACCCCTCCACTTT. V usage is TRBV5-4 and J usage is TRBJ1-6, with D maybe TRBD1 (5 bases). With 1 base removed from V and 3 bases from J, the gap between germline ends came to 8 bases. CDR3 length equals 15 residues. Germline values: CDR1 SGHNT, CDR2 YYREEE (reference sequence).

The chain carries TRBV2 and TRBJ2-7; a possible D gene is TRBD1 (6 bases). With 4 bases removed from V and 0 bases from J, the gap between germline ends came to 10 bases. The V gene's germline CDR1 is SNHLY and CDR2 FYNNEI. This CDR3 is 14 amino acids long. DNA of the CDR3: TGTGCCAGCAGTGCGGGGACATTCTCCTACGAGCAGTACTTC. Amino acids: CASSAGTFSYEQYF.

The rearrangement uses TRBV7-2 and TRBJ1-5, with 8 bases that match TRBD1. Germline lookup yields CDR1 SGHTA and CDR2 FQGNSA. With 5 bases clipped from V and 5 bases from J, the junction kept 8 bases outside the gene matches. This CDR3 contains 15 residues. Here the CDR3 DNA reads TGTGCCAGCAGCATGGACAGGGCCGTTCATCAGCCCCAGCATTTT. Encoded protein: CASSMDRAVHQPQHF.

The V gene is TRBV6-5, the J gene TRBJ2-1; TRBD2 matches 9 bases. The CDR3 loop spans 15 amino acids. The trim removed 6 bases at V and 0 bases at J, leaving 3 bases unmatched. Germline CDR1 is MNHEY and CDR2 is SVGAGI. CDR3 DNA sequence: TGTGCCAGCAGCCTTAGCGGGAGCTCCTACAATGAGCAGTTCTTC. It translates to CASSLSGSSYNEQFF.

This chain links TRBV11-2 with TRBJ2-2; a weak D match, TRBD2 (5 bases). The CDR3 contains 18 residues. With 3 bases removed from V and 2 bases from J, the gap between germline ends came to 19 bases. Germline V lookup: CDR1 SGHAT, CDR2 FQNNGV. CDR3 region: CASSFPAGSRRNTGELFF. CDR3 bases: TGTGCCAGCAGCTTCCCCGCGGGTAGCAGACGAAACACCGGGGAGCTGTTTTTT.

The rearrangement uses TRBV7-9 and TRBJ2-6; 8 bases line up with TRBD1. The germline V gene encodes CDR1 SEHNR and CDR2 FQNEAQ (reference sequence). The length of the CDR3 is 15 residues. V shed 4 bases and J 1 base; nucleotides not matched to a gene: 0. The CDR3 region has the DNA TGTGCCAGCAGCTGGACAGGGTCTGGGGCCAACGTCCTGACTTTC. Residues: CASSWTGSGANVLTF.

V and J are TRBV5-1 and TRBJ1-1, with D uncertain. The V end was cut by 4 bases, the J end by 0 bases, with 16 bases between. Germline CDR1 is SGHRS and CDR2 is YFSETQ. The CDR3 spans 16 residues. CDR3 bases: TGCGCCAGCAGCCTATGGGAGTCTAATATGAACACTGAAGCTTTCTTT. Its protein product is CASSLWESNMNTEAFF. The full variable domain, with the rest looked up from reference TRBV5-1 and TRBJ1-1, is KAGVTQTPRYLIKTRGQQVTLSCSPISGHRSVSWYQQTPGQGLQFLFEYFSETQRNKGNFPGRFSGRQFSNSRSEMNVSTLELGDSALYLCASSLWESNMNTEAFFGQGTRLTVV.

This clone was observed a few times. The rearrangement links TRBV9 to TRBJ2-7, with D possibly being TRBD2 (6 bases). Between the trimmed V and J ends, which lost 2 bases and 6 bases, there was a span of 18 bases. Germline loops: CDR1 SGDLS, CDR2 YYNGEE. The CDR3 totals 15 residues. The CDR3 is CASSVSSSVFSEQYF. In DNA form, the CDR3 reads TGTGCCAGCAGCGTGTCCTCTAGCGTCTTTTCCGAGCAGTACTTC.

The V gene is TRBV6-5, the J gene TRBJ1-4; D remains ambiguous. CDR1 MNHEY and CDR2 SVGAGI come from the germline V gene. Trimming left V 6 bases short and J 7 bases short, with 12 bases between. The length of the CDR3 is 13 residues. CDR3 sequence: CASSQNNGEKLFF. The DNA of the CDR3 is TGTGCCAGCAGCCAAAACAATGGTGAAAAACTGTTTTTT.

The CDR3 nucleotides read TGTGCCAGCAGACCCGACAGGGGTCCCCAGTTCTTC. Translation: CASRPDRGPQFF. J is TRBJ2-1 and V is TRBV2; TRBD1 matches 8 bases. With V trimmed by 6 bases and J by 13 bases, 8 bases remained unmatched. CDR3 length equals 12 residues. Germline V gives CDR1 SNHLY, CDR2 FYNNEI.

This chain's CDR3 is CASSPLTAYEQYF. The CDR3 DNA follows: TGTGCCAGCAGCCCCCTGACAGCCTACGAGCAGTACTTC. V gene TRBV21-1 combines with J gene TRBJ2-7; TRBD1 is the table's D call and was not checked against the DNA. TRBV21-1 is a listed pseudogene. CDR3 length: 13 amino acids.

The genes are TRBV18 and TRBJ2-7; D is possibly TRBD1 or TRBD2 (5 bases each). The V end was cut by 0 bases, the J end by 7 bases, with 13 bases between. The length of the CDR3 is 14 residues. The germline V gene encodes CDR1 KGHSH and CDR2 LQKENI. CDR3 region: CASSPPHGAEEQYF. CDR3 nucleotide sequence: TGTGCCAGCTCACCACCGCACGGGGCTGAGGAGCAGTACTTC.

The chain uses TRBV2 and TRBJ1-1, with a tentative D call TRBD1 (5 bases). The germline V and J ends were trimmed by 3 bases and 10 bases, with 9 bases remaining between them. The CDR3 extends over 11 amino acids. Germline V gene sequence: CDR1 SNHLY, CDR2 FYNNEI. DNA of the CDR3: TGTGCCAGCAGTGAGTGGAGGGGAGCTTTCTTT. Its translation is CASSEWRGAFF.